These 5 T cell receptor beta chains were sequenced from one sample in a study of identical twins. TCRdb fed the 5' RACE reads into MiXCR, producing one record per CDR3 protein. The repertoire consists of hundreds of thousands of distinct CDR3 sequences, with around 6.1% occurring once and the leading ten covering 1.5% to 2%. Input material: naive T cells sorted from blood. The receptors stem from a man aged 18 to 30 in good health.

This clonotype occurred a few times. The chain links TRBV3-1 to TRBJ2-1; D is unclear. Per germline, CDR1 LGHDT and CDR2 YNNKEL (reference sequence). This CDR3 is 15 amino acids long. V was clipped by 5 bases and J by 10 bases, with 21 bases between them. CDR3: CASSLNTLGGVEQFF. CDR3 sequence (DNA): TGTGCCAGCAGCTTAAACACGTTGGGCGGCGTCGAGCAGTTCTTC.

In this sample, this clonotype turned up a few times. The CDR3 loop is CASSQELFAEETQYF. The CDR3 region has the DNA TGTGCCAGCAGCCAAGAGCTGTTTGCAGAAGAGACCCAGTACTTC. The V gene is TRBV14, the J gene TRBJ2-5; D call uncertain. CDR1 and CDR2 from the germline V gene are SGHDN and FVKESK. V was shortened by 0 bases and J by 3 bases, with 11 bases between the two germline ends. This CDR3 comprises 15 residues.

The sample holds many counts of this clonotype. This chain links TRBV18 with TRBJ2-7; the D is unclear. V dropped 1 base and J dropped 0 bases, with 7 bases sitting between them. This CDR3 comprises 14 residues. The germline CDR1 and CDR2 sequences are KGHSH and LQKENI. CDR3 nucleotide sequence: TGTGCCAGCTCACCACAGGGAAGCTCCTACGAGCAGTACTTC. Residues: CASSPQGSSYEQYF.

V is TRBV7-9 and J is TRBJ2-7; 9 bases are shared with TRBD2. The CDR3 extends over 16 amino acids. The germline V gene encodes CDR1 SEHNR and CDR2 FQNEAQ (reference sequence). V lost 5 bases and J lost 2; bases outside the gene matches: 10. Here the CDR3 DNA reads TGTGCCAGCAGCCACGGGGGTAGCGGGAGCGCCTACGAGCAGTACTTC. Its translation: CASSHGGSGSAYEQYF.

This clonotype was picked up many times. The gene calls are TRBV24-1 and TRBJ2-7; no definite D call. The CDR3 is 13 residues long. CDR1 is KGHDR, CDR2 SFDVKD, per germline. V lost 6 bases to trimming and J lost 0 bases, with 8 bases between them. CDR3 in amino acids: CATSRAASYEQYF. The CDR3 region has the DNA TGTGCCACCAGTCGGGCAGCCTCCTACGAGCAGTACTTC.